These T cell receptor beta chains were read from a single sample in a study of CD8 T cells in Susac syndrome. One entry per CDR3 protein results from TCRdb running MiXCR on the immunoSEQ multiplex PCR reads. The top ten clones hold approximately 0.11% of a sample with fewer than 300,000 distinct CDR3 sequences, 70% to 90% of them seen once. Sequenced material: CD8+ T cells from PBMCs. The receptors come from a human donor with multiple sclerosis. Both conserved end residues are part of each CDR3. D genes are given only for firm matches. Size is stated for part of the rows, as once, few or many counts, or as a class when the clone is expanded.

TGTGCCAGCAGTTTATTTGGGTTTCGGGGTGAGCAGTTCTTC	CASSLFGFRGEQFF	TRBV27	-	TRBJ2-1	-
TGCAGTGCTAGTGGGCAGCAACTTTACTACGAGCAGTACTTC	CSASGQQLYYEQYF	TRBV20-1	-	TRBJ2-7	-
TGTGCCAGCAGTTTATACAGGCCCAGGGCCAAAAACATTCAGTACTTC	CASSLYRPRAKNIQYF	TRBV28	-	TRBJ2-4	-
TGTGCCAGCAGCTGGTCTACTAGCGGGAGGGGGGAGACCCAGTACTTC	CASSWSTSGRGETQYF	TRBV7-2	TRBD2	TRBJ2-5	-
TGTGCCAGCAGTTTCTTCCTACCGCGGTCTGGGGCCAACGTCCTGACTTTC	CASSFFLPRSGANVLTF	TRBV27	-	TRBJ2-6	-
TGTGCCAGCATTGCAGGGCACGAGCAGTACTTC	CASIAGHEQYF	TRBV2	-	TRBJ2-7	-
TGTGCCAGCAGGCCGTCCGCAGGGGGCAGTTATTCACCCCTCCACTTT	CASRPSAGGSYSPLHF	TRBV2	TRBD1	TRBJ1-6	-
TGTGCCAGCGCCACTCCGAGGTACAATGAGCAGTTCTTC	CASATPRYNEQFF	TRBV28	-	TRBJ2-1	-
TGCAGCGTTGAAAGTTATTCTAGCACAGATACGCAGTATTTT	CSVESYSSTDTQYF	TRBV29-1	-	TRBJ2-3	-
TGCAGTGCTATCCGGGACAGGGTGATTTATGAGCAGTTCTTC	CSAIRDRVIYEQFF	TRBV20-1	TRBD1	TRBJ2-1	-
TGCGCCAGCAGCAATGACAGGGGGCCCTATTTT	CASSNDRGPYF	TRBV4-1	TRBD1	TRBJ2-3	-
TGTGCCAGCGCCTTGAACTCTGGGGCCAACGTCCTGACTTTC	CASALNSGANVLTF	TRBV7-6	-	TRBJ2-6	-
TGTGCCAGCAGCGCCCACCGGGACGGAGGGAACTATGGCTACACCTTC	CASSAHRDGGNYGYTF	TRBV9	-	TRBJ1-2	once
TGCGCCAGCAGCTTCAGGGGGGAAAACACCGGGGAGCTGTTTTTT	CASSFRGENTGELFF	TRBV5-1	-	TRBJ2-2	-
TGTGCCAGCAGCTTAGCCGAAGTACGGACTAGCGGGCAAGAGACCCAGTACTTC	CASSLAEVRTSGQETQYF	TRBV7-2	TRBD2	TRBJ2-5	few
TGTGCCAGCAGCTTCGTCAGGGCTAAAGGCTACACCTTC	CASSFVRAKGYTF	TRBV7-9	-	TRBJ1-2	once
TGTGCCAGCAGTCACTCCGGACAGTTTGAAGCTTTCTTT	CASSHSGQFEAFF	TRBV6-5	-	TRBJ1-1	-
TGTGCCAGCAGTTTTTTTCGCCGAGGGGTTGTACACAATGAGCAGTTCTTC	CASSFFRRGVVHNEQFF	TRBV27	-	TRBJ2-1	-
TGTGCCAGCAGCTTAGCGCTCAGCGGGACCAACACCGGGGAGCTGTTTTTT	CASSLALSGTNTGELFF	TRBV7-8	TRBD2	TRBJ2-2	-
TGTGCCAGCAGTACGGGACAGGGCTATGAAAAACTGTTTTTT	CASSTGQGYEKLFF	TRBV12-3/TRBV12-4	TRBD1	TRBJ1-4	-
TGCGCCAGCAGCTGGAAGGTCGGGATGAACACTGAAGCTTTCTTT	CASSWKVGMNTEAFF	TRBV5-1	-	TRBJ1-1	-
TGTGCCAGCAGCTTCCCCAGCGGAGCTTACAATGAGCAGTTCTTC	CASSFPSGAYNEQFF	TRBV7-9	-	TRBJ2-1	-
TGTGCCAGCAGCCCCCGGCAGGGGGGAATGAACACTGAAGCTTTCTTT	CASSPRQGGMNTEAFF	TRBV13	TRBD1	TRBJ1-1	few
TGTGCCAGCAGCCAAGTGAGAAGAACGTCCGGGTCTAGCGGCACAGATACGCAGTATTTT	CASSQVRRTSGSSGTDTQYF	TRBV3-1	-	TRBJ2-3	-
TGTGCCAGCAGCATTCGGGGGTTCTCCTACGAGCAGTACTTC	CASSIRGFSYEQYF	TRBV28	-	TRBJ2-7	-
TGTGCCAGCACCACATCCGGACTAGATGGAGATACGCAGTATTTT	CASTTSGLDGDTQYF	TRBV4-2	TRBD2	TRBJ2-3	-
TGTGCCAGCCGAAGCGGGCTAGACGAGCAGTTCTTC	CASRSGLDEQFF	TRBV7-9	-	TRBJ2-1	once
TGTGCCACCGTACAGGGTAACGATCAGCCCCAGCATTTT	CATVQGNDQPQHF	TRBV24-1	-	TRBJ1-5	-
TGCAGTGCTCGAGTCAGCGGGAGAAGGTTCTTC	CSARVSGRRFF	TRBV20-1	TRBD2	TRBJ2-1	few
TGCAGCGTTGCCAGCGGGGTAACCAATGAGCAGTTCTTC	CSVASGVTNEQFF	TRBV29-1	TRBD2	TRBJ2-1	-
TGTGCCAGCAGTAGCGGGAGGCCCTACGAGCAGTACTTC	CASSSGRPYEQYF	TRBV5-6	TRBD2	TRBJ2-7	-
TGTGCCAGCAGCTTAGAGTCTGGGCTAGAGGTCCCCTACGAGCAGTACTTC	CASSLESGLEVPYEQYF	TRBV11-2	-	TRBJ2-7	-
TGTGCCAGCAGTCCGATTCACTCGACTAGCGGGAGGGCCACGGATACGCAGTATTTT	CASSPIHSTSGRATDTQYF	TRBV27	TRBD2	TRBJ2-3	-
TGTGCCAGCCTCCCGTTGGGGCGATATGGCTCCTACGAGCAGTACTTC	CASLPLGRYGSYEQYF	TRBV6-2/TRBV6-3	-	TRBJ2-7	-
TGTGCCAGCAGCCCAGACCTAGCTCCTGCGGAGACCCAGTACTTC	CASSPDLAPAETQYF	TRBV11-2	-	TRBJ2-5	-
TGTGCCACCAGGGCGCGAGGCCATCAGCCCCAGCTTTTT	CATRARGHQPQLF	TRBV27	-	TRBJ1-5	-
TGTGCCAGCAGCTCCGTCTTGAACACTGAAGCTTTCTTT	CASSSVLNTEAFF	TRBV5-6	-	TRBJ1-1	-
TGTGCCAGCAGTGAAATAGTAGCGGGAGGGGCAGATACGCAGTATTTT	CASSEIVAGGADTQYF	TRBV6-1	TRBD2	TRBJ2-3	-
TGTGCCAGCAGCCCTGAGAAGGGGGCGGAAAAACTGTTTTTT	CASSPEKGAEKLFF	TRBV7-9	TRBD1	TRBJ1-4	-
TGTGCCATCAGTGGACCTCTTAGCGGAGACTACGAGCAGTACTTC	CAISGPLSGDYEQYF	TRBV10-3	-	TRBJ2-7	once
TGTGCCAGCATGGGGGATACGGGGCCTCACTACGAGCAGTACTTC	CASMGDTGPHYEQYF	TRBV7-9	-	TRBJ2-7	-
TGTGCCAGCAGTTTATACGACTACGAGCAGTACTTC	CASSLYDYEQYF	TRBV28	-	TRBJ2-7	-